These T cell receptor beta chains were read from a single sample in a study of TIL therapy for anti-PD-1-resistant metastatic lung cancer. Generated by immunoSEQ multiplex PCR, the TCRdb table keeps only in-frame clones and is missing some. The data show tens of thousands of clones, roughly 70% seen once. The sample consisted of blood, taken at baseline. These receptors all stem from a person between 30 and 80 years old with non-small cell lung cancer. Each CDR3 is given with its conserved first and last residue. The D gene is left open where the match is weak. Clone size is shown for a subset of rows, as once, few, many or a class of expanded clone.

j_gene | v_gene | d_gene | abundance | CDR3nt | CDR3aa
TRBJ2-2 | TRBV6-5 | - | - | TGTGCCAGCAGCCCCCTGACGGGGGTTGCCGGGGAGCTGTTTTTT | CASSPLTGVAGELFF
TRBJ1-2 | TRBV7-2 | - | - | TGTGCCAGCAGCTTAGAGTCAGTAGGTGGCTACACCTTC | CASSLESVGGYTF
TRBJ2-2 | TRBV4-1 | TRBD1 | - | TGCGCCAGCAGCCGGGACAGGGCGAGCGGGGAGCTGTTTTTT | CASSRDRASGELFF
TRBJ2-1 | TRBV5-1 | TRBD2 | - | TGCGCCAGCAGCTGGACGGGACTAGCCCCCTACAATGAGCAGTTCTTC | CASSWTGLAPYNEQFF
TRBJ2-7 | TRBV7-2 | - | - | TGTGCCAGCAGCTTAACGGGACTCCAATACGAGCAGTACTTC | CASSLTGLQYEQYF
TRBJ2-2 | TRBV7-3 | TRBD1 | - | TGTGCCAGCAGCTCCGGGACAGGGGCCTCCGGGGAGCTGTTTTTT | CASSSGTGASGELFF
TRBJ1-1 | TRBV5-1 | - | - | TGCGCCAGCACCGAAATGGACGGGAACACTGAAGCTTTCTTT | CASTEMDGNTEAFF
TRBJ1-6 | TRBV28 | TRBD1 | - | TGTGCCAGCAGTTTAAGACAGGGGCAGTCACCCCTCCACTTT | CASSLRQGQSPLHF
TRBJ2-7 | TRBV4-3 | - | once | TGCGCCAGCAGCCTACGTAGCGGTAACTCCTACGAGCAGTACTTC | CASSLRSGNSYEQYF
TRBJ2-5 | TRBV7-9 | TRBD2 | - | TGTGCCAGCAGCCGCCGACTAGCGGGCGCCGGGGAGACCCAGTACTTC | CASSRRLAGAGETQYF
TRBJ2-4 | TRBV6-1 | - | - | TGTGCCAGCAGGCTCCGGGAGTGGGACATTCAGTACTTC | CASRLREWDIQYF
TRBJ2-1 | TRBV7-2 | TRBD2 | - | TGTGCCAGCAGCTCAAAGACTAGCGGGAGCCCTAGCTCCTACAATGAGCAGTTCTTC | CASSSKTSGSPSSYNEQFF
TRBJ1-3 | TRBV28 | TRBD1 | - | TGTGCCAGCAGTTCAAGGGGGCCCGGAAACACCATATATTTT | CASSSRGPGNTIYF
TRBJ1-4 | TRBV7-2 | TRBD1 | - | TGTGCCAGCAGCCTGACCGGGACAGGGAGGGAAAAACTGTTTTTT | CASSLTGTGREKLFF
TRBJ2-7 | TRBV11-1 | TRBD2 | few | TGTGCCAGCAGCTTAGGCGCTAGCGGGGCCGAGCAGTACTTC | CASSLGASGAEQYF
TRBJ2-1 | TRBV2 | TRBD2 | - | TGTGCCAGCAGTGGAATAGCGGGCCCTAACAATGAGCAGTTCTTC | CASSGIAGPNNEQFF
TRBJ1-2 | TRBV5-6 | TRBD1 | - | TGTGCCAGCAGCGAGGGACAGATCTATGGCTACACCTTC | CASSEGQIYGYTF